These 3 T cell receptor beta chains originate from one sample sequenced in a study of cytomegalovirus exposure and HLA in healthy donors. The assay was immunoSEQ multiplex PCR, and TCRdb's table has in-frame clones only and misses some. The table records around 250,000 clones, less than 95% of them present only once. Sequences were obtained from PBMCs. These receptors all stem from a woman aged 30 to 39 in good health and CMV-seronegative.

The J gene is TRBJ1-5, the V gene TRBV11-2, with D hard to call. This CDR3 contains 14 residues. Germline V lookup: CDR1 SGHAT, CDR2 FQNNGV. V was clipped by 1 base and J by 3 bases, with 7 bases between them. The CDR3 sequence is CASSLAGVNQPQHF. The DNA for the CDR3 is TGTGCCAGCAGCTTAGCTGGGGTCAATCAGCCCCAGCATTTT.

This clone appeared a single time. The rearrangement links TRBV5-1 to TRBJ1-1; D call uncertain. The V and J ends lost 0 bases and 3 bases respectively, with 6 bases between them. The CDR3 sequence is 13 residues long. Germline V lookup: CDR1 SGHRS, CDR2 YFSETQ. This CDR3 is CASSLDMYTEAFF. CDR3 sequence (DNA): TGCGCCAGCAGCTTGGATATGTACACTGAAGCTTTCTTT.

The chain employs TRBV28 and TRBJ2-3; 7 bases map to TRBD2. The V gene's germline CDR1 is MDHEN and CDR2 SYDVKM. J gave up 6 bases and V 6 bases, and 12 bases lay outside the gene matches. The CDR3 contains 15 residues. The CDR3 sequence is CASRPRLAPGDTQYF. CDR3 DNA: TGTGCCAGCAGGCCTAGACTAGCCCCCGGGGATACGCAGTATTTT.